The 8 T cell receptor beta chains below all came from one sample that was sequenced in a study of Graves' ophthalmopathy and Graves' hyperthyroidism. Scientists amplified the TCR beta CDR3 regions from RNA transcripts. A first-round RT-PCR used HTBI primers, followed by a second-round multiplex PCR. Via MiXCR, TCRdb re-called the multiplex PCR reads, giving one row per CDR3 protein. This table has over 150,000 distinct CDR3 sequences, less than 45% appearing once. The sequencing input was peripheral blood. The receptors shown here come from a woman in her forties with Graves' ophthalmopathy.

This clonotype was seen repeatedly, ten times or more. The rearrangement links TRBV20-1 to TRBJ2-2; a weak D match, TRBD1 (5 bases). V lost 2 bases to trimming and J lost 1 base, with 5 bases between them. The germline CDR1 and CDR2 sequences are DFQATT and SNEGSKA (reference sequence). This CDR3 is 13 amino acids long. CDR3 coding DNA: TGCAGTGCTAGACAGGGGAACACCGGGGAGCTGTTTTTT. As protein: CSARQGNTGELFF.

This clonotype showed up many times. The V gene is TRBV4-3, the J gene TRBJ1-1, with a possible D match to TRBD1 (6 bases). This CDR3 contains 12 residues. The germline gives CDR1 LGHNA, CDR2 YSLEER. Trimming stripped 3 bases from V and 9 bases from J, with 11 bases between. The CDR3 coding sequence is TGCGCCAGCAGCCAGCTGACAGGAAAAGCTTTCTTT. This gives the protein CASSQLTGKAFF.

The genes are TRBV10-2 and TRBJ1-5; no definite D call. This CDR3 contains 14 residues. The germline V gene encodes CDR1 WSHSY and CDR2 SAAADI. V lost 5 bases, J lost 1 base, and 9 bases lay in between. The CDR3 loop is CASSPNQSNQPQHF. CDR3 coding DNA: TGCGCCAGCAGTCCGAACCAGAGCAATCAGCCCCAGCATTTT.

This clonotype occurred many times. This sequence joins TRBV12-3 or TRBV12-4 and TRBJ2-7, with no clear D. The CDR3 is made up of 14 amino acids. The V end was cut by 6 bases, the J end by 5 bases, with 17 bases between. CDR3 sequence: CASSPNWRVHEQYF. The CDR3 DNA reads TGTGCCAGCAGCCCTAATTGGCGCGTACACGAGCAGTACTTC.

This clonotype was recorded a few times. The chain is built from TRBV12-3 or TRBV12-4 and TRBJ1-2; no firm D call. CDR3 length: 14 residues. Trimming took off 8 bases at V and 4 bases at J, with 17 bases between the two ends. The CDR3 DNA is TGTGCCAGCGGAGAACGAGGACCCTTCTATGGCTACACCTTC. Protein sequence: CASGERGPFYGYTF.

CDR3 nucleotides: TGCAGTGCTCCCTGGCCCCTCTCTACCTATGGCTACACCTTC. Protein: CSAPWPLSTYGYTF. This sequence joins TRBV20-1 and TRBJ1-2; D unclear. The CDR3 spans 14 residues. Germline-derived CDR1 and CDR2 are DFQATT and SNEGSKA (reference sequence). V dropped 5 bases and J dropped 4 bases, with 17 bases sitting between them.

The CDR3 nucleotides are TGCAGTGCTAAGGTTCCTAGCGGGAGTTATGCGGGATACGAGCAGTACTTC. It yields the protein CSAKVPSGSYAGYEQYF. The V and J genes are TRBV20-1 and TRBJ2-7; 10 bases align to TRBD2. In germline, CDR1 is DFQATT, CDR2 SNEGSKA (reference sequence). CDR3 length: 17 residues. With V trimmed by 4 bases and J by 4 bases, 16 bases remained unmatched.

The V and J genes are TRBV6-5 and TRBJ2-5; weak D call: TRBD1 (7 bases). The germline V gene has CDR1 MNHEY and CDR2 SVGAGI. The CDR3 is made up of 15 amino acids. V gave up 2 bases and J gave up 2 bases, with 12 bases separating them. CDR3 sequence: CASSYRGTAQETQYF. The CDR3 coding sequence is TGTGCCAGCAGTTACCGCGGGACAGCGCAAGAGACCCAGTACTTC.